This TCR beta chain was profiled in a study of CD8 T cells in ankylosing spondylitis. General study points: The study looked at matched synovial fluid samples from ankylosing spondylitis patients. Disease-linked clones were reported to be significantly enriched there. There were earlier reports of some motif variants in reactive arthritis synovial fluid and blood. Clones linked to disease, bearing a CD8+ phenotype, were relatively rare in peripheral blood.

A word on this clonotype: Its antigen is unidentified.

From the 5' RACE reads, TCRdb called clonotypes with MiXCR, one entry per CDR3 protein. The sample lists some 130,000 distinct CDR3 sequences; about 7% were seen once. The CDR3 sequence is 17 residues long. Germline V gene data show CDR1 as SGHDT and CDR2 as YYEEEE. Losses at the gene ends were 4 bases for V and 7 bases for J; bases not matched to a gene: 14. The chain joins TRBV5-6 to TRBJ1-4, with 9 bases identical to TRBD1. This sequence originates from a female donor with ankylosing spondylitis or in good health (not recorded which). Input material: blood, either unsorted or a sorted T cell fraction (not recorded which). The CDR3 region has the DNA TGTGCCAGCAGCCCCGGGGCGGCGGGACAGGGACGTGAAAAACTGTTTTTT. Translation gives CASSPGAAGQGREKLFF.